The source of this T cell receptor (beta chain) is a study of metastatic and nonmetastatic thyroid tumors. Study context: From malignant and benign thyroid patients, repertoires in blood and in tumor or nodule tissue were compared.

In the study's own analysis: Researchers built a distant-metastasis classifier for papillary thyroid cancer that drew on CDR3 differences across clinicopathological groups. Using MiXCR, TCRdb re-called clones from the PCR reads. The authors' filters were not applied to this entry. The data contain 30,000 to 40,000 clones, roughly 14% of them singletons. This clone was recorded at least ten times. Treatment of any kind had been given to no patient before thyroid surgery. Trimming pared 2 bases from V and 1 base from J, leaving 12 bases between. Germline CDR1 and CDR2: MNHNY and SVGAGI (reference sequence). The CDR3 length is 16 residues.

The TCR comes from a female donor with papillary thyroid cancer or a benign thyroid nodule (not recorded which). Some clones in this sample may be carry-over from other donors' samples. V is TRBV6-6 and J is TRBJ1-5, with D unclear. Sequenced sample: blood. CDR3 in amino acids: CASSYGNEGSNQPQHF. Written as DNA, the CDR3 is TGTGCCAGCAGTTACGGGAACGAAGGAAGCAATCAGCCCCAGCATTTT.